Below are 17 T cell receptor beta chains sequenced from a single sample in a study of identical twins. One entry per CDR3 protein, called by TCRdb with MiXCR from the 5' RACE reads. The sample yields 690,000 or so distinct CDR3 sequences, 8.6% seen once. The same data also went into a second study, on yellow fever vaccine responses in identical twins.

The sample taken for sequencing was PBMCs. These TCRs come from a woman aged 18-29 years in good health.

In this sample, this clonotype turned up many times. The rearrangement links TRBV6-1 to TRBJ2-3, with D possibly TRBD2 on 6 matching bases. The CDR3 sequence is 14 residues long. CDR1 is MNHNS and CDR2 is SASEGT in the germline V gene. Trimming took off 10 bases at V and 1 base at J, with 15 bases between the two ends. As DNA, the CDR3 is TGTGCCACAACCATTTGGGGGGGCACAGATACGCAGTATTTT. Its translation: CATTIWGGTDTQYF.

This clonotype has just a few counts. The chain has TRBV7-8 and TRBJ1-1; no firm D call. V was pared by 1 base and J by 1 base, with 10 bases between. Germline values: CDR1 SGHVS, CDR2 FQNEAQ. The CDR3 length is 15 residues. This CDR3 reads CASSLVSPPNTEAFF. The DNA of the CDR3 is TGTGCCAGCAGCTTAGTTTCTCCGCCGAACACTGAAGCTTTCTTT.

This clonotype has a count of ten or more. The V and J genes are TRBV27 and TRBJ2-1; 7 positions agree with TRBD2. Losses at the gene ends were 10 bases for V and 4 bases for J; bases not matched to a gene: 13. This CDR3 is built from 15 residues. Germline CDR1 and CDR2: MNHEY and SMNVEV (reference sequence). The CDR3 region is CATTRGASGYNEQFF. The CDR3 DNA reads TGTGCCACCACCCGAGGAGCTAGCGGATACAATGAGCAGTTCTTC.

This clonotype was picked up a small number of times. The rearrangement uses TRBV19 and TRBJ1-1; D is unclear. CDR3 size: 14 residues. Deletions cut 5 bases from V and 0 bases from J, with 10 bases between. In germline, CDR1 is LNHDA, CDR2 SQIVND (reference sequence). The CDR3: CASSPTDMNTEAFF. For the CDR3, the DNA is TGTGCCAGTAGTCCCACAGATATGAACACTGAAGCTTTCTTT. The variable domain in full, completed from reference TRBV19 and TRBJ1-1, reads DGGITQSPKYLFRKEGQNVTLSCEQNLNHDAMYWYRQDPGQGLRLIYYSQIVNDFQKGDIAEGYSVSREKKESFPLTVTSAQKNPTAFYLCASSPTDMNTEAFFGQGTRLTVV.

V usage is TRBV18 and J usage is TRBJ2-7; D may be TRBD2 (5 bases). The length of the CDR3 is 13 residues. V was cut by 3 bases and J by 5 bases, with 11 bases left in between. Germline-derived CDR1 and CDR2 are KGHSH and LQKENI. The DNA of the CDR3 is TGTGCCAGCTCACCCGGAACTAGAGACGAGCAGTACTTC. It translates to CASSPGTRDEQYF.

The CDR3 DNA follows: TGTGCCAGCAGCTCTAAGGACGGGCACCCCTCCCAGACCCAGTACTTC. Protein: CASSSKDGHPSQTQYF. V gene TRBV7-2 combines with J gene TRBJ2-5, with no clear D. Trimming left V 4 bases short and J 6 bases short, with 21 bases between. This CDR3 has 16 amino acids. Germline assignment: CDR1 SGHTA and CDR2 FQGNSA.

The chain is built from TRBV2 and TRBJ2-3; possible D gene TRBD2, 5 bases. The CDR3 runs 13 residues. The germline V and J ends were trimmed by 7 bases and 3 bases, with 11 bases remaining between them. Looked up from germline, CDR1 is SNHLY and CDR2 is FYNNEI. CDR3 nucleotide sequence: TGTGCCAGCACGGAGGAGAGGACAGATACGCAGTATTTT. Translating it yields CASTEERTDTQYF.

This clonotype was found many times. The chain's CDR3 is CASSEFSTGSQPQHF. The CDR3 DNA is TGTGCCAGCAGTGAATTTTCGACAGGGAGTCAGCCCCAGCATTTT. The rearrangement uses TRBV6-1 and TRBJ1-5; 7 bases map to TRBD1. V shed 2 bases, J shed 6 bases, and the junction held 7 bases outside the gene matches. This CDR3 spans 15 amino acids. Germline lookup yields CDR1 MNHNS and CDR2 SASEGT.

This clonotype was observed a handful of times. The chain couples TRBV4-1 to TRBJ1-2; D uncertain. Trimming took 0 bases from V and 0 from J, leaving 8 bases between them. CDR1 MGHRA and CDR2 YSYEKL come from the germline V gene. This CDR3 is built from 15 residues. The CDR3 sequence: CASSQDADPNYGYTF. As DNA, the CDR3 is TGCGCCAGCAGCCAAGACGCCGATCCTAACTATGGCTACACCTTC.

This chain's CDR3 is CASSLGGVGSDTQYF. DNA of the CDR3: TGTGCCAGCAGCTTAGGTGGGGTTGGTTCAGATACGCAGTATTTT. The chain carries TRBV7-9 and TRBJ2-3, with no clear D. This CDR3 has 15 amino acids. Trimming took off 1 base at V and 4 bases at J, with 12 bases between the two ends. Germline CDR1 reads SEHNR; CDR2 reads FQNEAQ (reference sequence).

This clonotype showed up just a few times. The CDR3 sequence: CASSVGSSTEAFF. CDR3 bases: TGTGCCAGCAGTGTCGGGTCCAGCACTGAAGCTTTCTTT. The genes are TRBV25-1 and TRBJ1-1; no reliable D call. The CDR3 consists of 13 residues. V lost 4 bases and J lost 4, with 10 bases in between. CDR1 is MGHDK and CDR2 is SYGVNS in the germline V gene.

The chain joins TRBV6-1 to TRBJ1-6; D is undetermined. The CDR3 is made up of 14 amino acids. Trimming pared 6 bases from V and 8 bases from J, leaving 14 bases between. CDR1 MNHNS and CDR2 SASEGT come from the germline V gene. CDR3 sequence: CASRGGWPHSPLHF. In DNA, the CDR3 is TGTGCCAGCAGGGGAGGGTGGCCTCATTCACCCCTCCACTTT.

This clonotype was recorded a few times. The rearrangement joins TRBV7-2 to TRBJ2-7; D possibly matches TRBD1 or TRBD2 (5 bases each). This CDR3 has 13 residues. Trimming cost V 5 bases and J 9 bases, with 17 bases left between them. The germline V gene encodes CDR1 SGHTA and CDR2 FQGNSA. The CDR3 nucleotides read TGTGCCAGCAGCCCTCAAACAGCAGGGACGCAGTACTTC. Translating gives CASSPQTAGTQYF.

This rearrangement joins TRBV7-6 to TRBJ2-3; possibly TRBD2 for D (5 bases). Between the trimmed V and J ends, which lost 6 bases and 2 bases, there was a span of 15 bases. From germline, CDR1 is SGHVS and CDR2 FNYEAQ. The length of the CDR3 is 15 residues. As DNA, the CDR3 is TGTGCCAGCAGATACAAAGCGGTTATCACAGATACGCAGTATTTT. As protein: CASRYKAVITDTQYF.

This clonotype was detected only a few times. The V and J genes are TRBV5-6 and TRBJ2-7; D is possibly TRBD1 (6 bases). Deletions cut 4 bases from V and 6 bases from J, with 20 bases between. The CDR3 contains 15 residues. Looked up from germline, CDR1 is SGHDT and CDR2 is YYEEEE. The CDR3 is CASSPRGSTGLEQYF. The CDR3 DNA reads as TGTGCCAGCAGCCCCCGGGGATCAACAGGGCTCGAGCAGTACTTC.

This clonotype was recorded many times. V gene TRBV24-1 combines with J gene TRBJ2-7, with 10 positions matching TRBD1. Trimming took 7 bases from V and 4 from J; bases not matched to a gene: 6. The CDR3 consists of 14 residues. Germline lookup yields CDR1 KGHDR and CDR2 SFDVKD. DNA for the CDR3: TGTGCCACCAGCTCCGGGACAGGGGTTTACGAGCAGTACTTC. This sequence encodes CATSSGTGVYEQYF.

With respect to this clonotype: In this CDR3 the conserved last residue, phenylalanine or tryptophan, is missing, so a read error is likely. The CDR3 nucleotides are TGTGCCAGCAGCTTAAACCGGGACAGTTTATACGAGCAGTACCTC. It specifies CASSLNRDSLYEQYL. The chain employs TRBV7-9 and TRBJ2-7, with 7 bases lining up with TRBD1. With 2 bases clipped from V and 4 bases from J, the junction kept 8 bases outside the gene matches. This CDR3 has 15 residues. Germline CDR1 SEHNR, CDR2 FQNEAQ (reference sequence).